This T cell receptor beta chain was recorded in a study of T-cell reconstitution after alpha-beta-depleted transplantation in children. A TCRbeta library incorporating unique molecular identifiers was prepared. TCRdb reprocessed the PCR reads with MiXCR, giving one entry per CDR3 protein. This sample yields 6,600 or so distinct CDR3 sequences, of which less than 6% are seen a single time; roughly 25% belongs to the top ten. The CDR3 is made up of 15 amino acids. V lost 4 bases and J lost 7, with 16 bases in between. Germline loops: CDR1 SGHDN, CDR2 FVKESK. This clonotype has at least ten counts. Its antigen is currently unknown. General study results and limits: Several hundred rapidly expanded clones from non-depleted graft cells reportedly supplied alpha-beta T cells about two months post-transplant. The authors attributed T-cell counts and diversity one year after transplant mostly to newly produced T cells. There were some patients whose high TCRbeta diversity at day 60 came from surviving recipient T cells and thymic progenitors.

The sequence came from a child under three years old who had a stem cell transplant for acute myeloid leukemia, so the T cells may come from the graft donor. The sequencing here drew on PBMCs, mostly from graft donor cells, taken 180 days after TCRalphabeta/CD19-depleted stem cell transplant. The chain recombines TRBV14 with TRBJ1-4, with D tentatively TRBD1 (6 bases). DNA for the CDR3: TGTGCCAGCAGCCCCCTCGGGGGCTTTGGTGAAAAACTGTTTTTT. Translating gives CASSPLGGFGEKLFF.